This T cell receptor (beta chain) was found in a study of immune cell composition in non-small cell lung cancer. The CDR3 loop spans 17 amino acids. Losses at the gene ends were 4 bases for V and 6 bases for J; bases not matched to a gene: 12. CDR1 is LGHNA and CDR2 is YNFKEQ in the germline V gene. Assay: immunoSEQ multiplex PCR; the TCRdb copy retains only in-frame clones and omits some. The table records around 13,000 clones, approximately 80% of them present only once. The chain links TRBV4-2 to TRBJ1-2; 12 bases agree with TRBD1. This clonotype originated in a human donor with non-small cell lung cancer. The source material was lung tumor tissue. This CDR3 reads CASSPLNTGQGANGYTF. DNA of the CDR3: TGTGCCAGCAGCCCATTGAATACGGGACAGGGGGCGAATGGCTACACCTTC.